A selection of T cell receptor beta chains follows, all from one sample in a study of radiotherapy plus CTLA-4 blockade in lung cancer. TCRdb's table, derived via immunoSEQ multiplex PCR, lists solely in-frame clones and lacks some. This table has some 66,000 clones, about 83% appearing once. The sample was peripheral blood, taken from a patient treated with radiotherapy plus ipilimumab. The receptors originated from a human donor with non-small cell lung cancer who had a partial response to radiotherapy plus ipilimumab. The conserved cysteine and the conserved F or W are not part of the CDR3 here. Each record gives: J gene, V gene, CDR3 protein.

J: TRBJ2-7
V: TRBV28
CDR3: ASSRTGETYEQY

J: TRBJ1-2
V: TRBV6-6
CDR3: ASSFGNYGYT

J: TRBJ2-2
V: TRBV7-8
CDR3: ASSLRLVGELF

J: TRBJ2-2
V: TRBV7-8
CDR3: ASSVPVSGRGTGELF

J: TRBJ1-1
V: TRBV28
CDR3: ASSPGTENTEAF

J: TRBJ2-7
V: TRBV10-2
CDR3: ASSLTGSEQY

J: TRBJ1-2
V: TRBV5-1
CDR3: ASSLATGKGYGYT

J: TRBJ1-1
V: TRBV28
CDR3: ASTQLGQGVTEAF

J: TRBJ2-7
V: TRBV28
CDR3: ASSLGLYEQY

J: TRBJ2-2
V: TRBV11-2
CDR3: ASSLGLAGNTGELF

J: TRBJ1-1
V: TRBV9
CDR3: ASSAGGPNLNTEAF

J: TRBJ2-3
V: TRBV30
CDR3: GWASGKDTQY

J: TRBJ2-7
V: TRBV11-2
CDR3: ASSFSRGVDEQY

J: TRBJ2-1
V: TRBV27
CDR3: ASSYGSGYNEQF

J: TRBJ2-7
V: TRBV7-9
CDR3: ASSSNTRLDFQY

J: TRBJ2-7
V: TRBV7-9
CDR3: ASSSPRGSGYEQY

J: TRBJ1-4
V: TRBV5-4
CDR3: ASSLGGGSEKLF

J: TRBJ1-5
V: TRBV28
CDR3: ASSFGGQYSNQPQH

J: TRBJ1-5
V: TRBV28
CDR3: ASSFDRDQPQH

J: TRBJ2-5
V: TRBV6-5
CDR3: ASRKQGGRETQY

J: TRBJ2-2
V: TRBV9
CDR3: ASSVRGDPMGTGELF

J: TRBJ1-1
V: TRBV5-1
CDR3: ASSLYGFTEAF

J: TRBJ1-1
V: TRBV7-3
CDR3: ASSSRENTEAF

J: TRBJ1-3
V: TRBV18
CDR3: ASSPGFASSGNTIY

J: TRBJ2-1
V: TRBV11-2
CDR3: ASSQAGRSSYNEQF

J: TRBJ2-4
V: TRBV21-1
CDR3: ASTPGQAILAKNIQY

J: TRBJ2-3
V: TRBV10-1
CDR3: ASGRDLGTDTQY

J: TRBJ2-7
V: TRBV30
CDR3: AWSYSLAGYEQY

J: TRBJ1-5
V: TRBV27
CDR3: ASSFIGGSQPQH

J: TRBJ2-7
V: TRBV2
CDR3: ASSEGRGFSYEQY

J: TRBJ1-1
V: TRBV6-5
CDR3: ASSYPGQNEAF

J: TRBJ2-7
V: TRBV5-5
CDR3: ASSFAGGPYEQY

J: TRBJ1-5
V: TRBV6-5
CDR3: ASSPMRGDNQPQH

J: TRBJ1-5
V: TRBV28
CDR3: ASSRSGQPQH

J: TRBJ2-2
V: TRBV9
CDR3: ASSGSGPANTGELF

J: TRBJ2-7
V: TRBV19
CDR3: ASSLTTQFYEQY

J: TRBJ2-7
V: TRBV19
CDR3: ASSMGGDNGHEQY

J: TRBJ1-2
V: TRBV10-3
CDR3: AISEMVGGLGYT

J: TRBJ2-2
V: TRBV5-1
CDR3: ASSLAGDGELF

J: TRBJ2-3
V: TRBV7-9
CDR3: ATQLAGGWTDTQY

J: TRBJ2-5
V: TRBV7-9
CDR3: ASSLVAQGGETQY

J: TRBJ2-5
V: TRBV7-9
CDR3: ASSKLGGLSETQY

J: TRBJ2-1
V: TRBV18
CDR3: ASSPLAGPPGDEQF

J: TRBJ2-6
V: TRBV5-3
CDR3: ARSLSRDGANVLT

J: TRBJ1-2
V: TRBV28
CDR3: ASMGEANYGYT